This TCR beta chain was found in a study of blood T cell repertoires in COVID-19. Original data processing: Cell counts per sample came from amplifying reference gene primers. Clones were read by immunoSEQ multiplex PCR, and TCRdb kept only the in-frame ones, dropping some. The D gene and trimming were derived from the DNA, and the V and J assignments and clone size from that table. The repertoire includes about 130,000 clones, around nine tenths of them detected once, and approximately 10% sits in the top ten. Followed longitudinally, the Seattle patients had been enrolled during active infection. The CDR3 totals 14 residues. This clone was counted a few times.

Sequencing was done on a sample of peripheral blood. The receptor comes from a woman aged 65 to 85 with COVID-19, enrolled during active disease. The rearrangement uses TRBV12-2 and TRBJ2-1; TRBD2 is the table's D call, not checked against the DNA. TRBV12-2 is a documented pseudogene. CDR3 DNA sequence: TGTGCAAGTCGCAAACGGGGGTTGGACAATGAGCAGTTCTTC. It yields the protein CASRKRGLDNEQFF.